The 11 T cell receptor beta chains below were found in one sample sequenced in a study of T-cell reconstitution after alpha-beta-depleted transplantation in children. TCRbeta library construction was performed incorporating unique molecular identifiers. Via MiXCR, TCRdb re-called the PCR reads, giving one row per CDR3 protein. Among roughly 610,000 distinct CDR3 sequences listed, over 9.5% were seen once. The specimen comprised PBMCs from the stem cell graft donor, sampled from the stem cell graft. These receptors were obtained from a human donor who donated a stem cell graft to a child with acute myeloid leukemia.

This clonotype has a count of ten or more. J is TRBJ2-2 and V is TRBV29-1; D is ambiguous. There are 11 residues in the CDR3. The germline V gene encodes CDR1 SQVTM and CDR2 ANQGSEA. The V end lost 4 bases, the J end lost 5 bases, and 5 bases lay between the germline ends. This CDR3 reads CSVGSTGELFF. The CDR3 bases are TGCAGCGTTGGATCAACCGGGGAGCTGTTTTTT.

This clonotype was seen a few times. This chain uses TRBV7-2 with TRBJ2-2, with 16 positions matching TRBD2. Germline values: CDR1 SGHTA, CDR2 FQGNSA. The CDR3 has 17 residues. V dropped 5 bases and J dropped 9; count of bases not matched to a gene: 9. The CDR3 here is CASSPSGLAGGTRELFF. The CDR3 nucleotides are TGTGCCAGCAGCCCCTCGGGACTAGCGGGAGGGACAAGGGAGCTGTTTTTT.

Many counts were recorded for this clonotype. J is TRBJ2-1 and V is TRBV20-1; D perhaps matches TRBD1 (5 bases). The CDR3 spans 12 residues. Germline assignment: CDR1 DFQATT and CDR2 SNEGSKA (reference sequence). The V end was cut by 5 bases, the J end by 5 bases, with 10 bases between. The CDR3 loop is CSASRANNEQFF. As DNA, the CDR3 is TGCAGTGCTTCCAGGGCGAACAATGAGCAGTTCTTC.

This clonotype has a handful of counts. V usage is TRBV24-1 and J usage is TRBJ2-7, with 11 positions matching TRBD2. The germline V gene encodes CDR1 KGHDR and CDR2 SFDVKD. The ends lost 4 bases at V and 2 bases at J; junction bases unmatched: 3. This CDR3 has 15 residues. Here the CDR3 DNA reads TGTGCCACCAGTGACACTAGCGGGGGACCCTACGAGCAGTACTTC. This translates into CATSDTSGGPYEQYF.

This clonotype has at least ten counts. Written as DNA, the CDR3 is TGTGCCAGCAGTTTCAGGGGGGTCGCTGAAGCTTTCTTT. Translating it yields CASSFRGVAEAFF. V usage is TRBV6-5 and J usage is TRBJ1-1, with 7 bases identical to TRBD1. The junction had 5 bases not matched to a gene; V was cut back by 4 bases and J by 6 bases. Per the germline V gene, CDR1 is MNHEY and CDR2 is SVGAGI. This CDR3 spans 13 amino acids.

This clonotype has more than one count but fewer than ten. J is TRBJ1-1 and V is TRBV7-2, with D uncertain. Deletions cut 5 bases from V and 1 base from J, with 14 bases between. The CDR3 length is 15 residues. Germline loops: CDR1 SGHTA, CDR2 FQGNSA. The CDR3 DNA follows: TGTGCCAGCAGCCCAGCCAGGAATGCGAACACTGAAGCTTTCTTT. Its translation: CASSPARNANTEAFF.

CDR3 amino acids: CSARDAGAGDTEAFF. CDR3 sequence (DNA): TGCAGTGCTAGAGATGCAGGGGCAGGGGACACTGAAGCTTTCTTT. This rearrangement joins TRBV20-1 to TRBJ1-1; tentative D call: TRBD1 (6 bases). The V end lost 0 bases, the J end lost 3 bases, and 14 bases lay between the germline ends. The CDR3 is 15 amino acids. The germline CDR1 and CDR2 sequences are DFQATT and SNEGSKA (reference sequence).

This clonotype was detected ten times or more. V and J are TRBV7-9 and TRBJ1-1, with TRBD1 identical over 10 bases. The CDR3 is made up of 15 amino acids. V was pared by 5 bases and J by 4 bases, with 7 bases of the junction left unmatched. Per the germline V gene, CDR1 is SEHNR and CDR2 is FQNEAQ (reference sequence). The DNA for the CDR3 is TGTGCCAGCAGCCCACTCGGGACAGGGGCCACTGAAGCTTTCTTT. It codes for CASSPLGTGATEAFF.

The chain carries TRBV5-8 and TRBJ2-3; 11 bases match TRBD2. Unmatched junction bases numbered 5, after V lost 5 bases and J lost 6 bases. The germline gives CDR1 SGHTS, CDR2 YDEGEE. The CDR3 spans 14 residues. The CDR3 here is CASRLAGVRDTQYF. CDR3 nucleotide sequence: TGTGCCAGCAGACTAGCGGGAGTTAGGGATACGCAGTATTTT.

This clonotype was seen a handful of times. The chain carries TRBV19 and TRBJ1-1, with unresolved D. Germline CDR1 LNHDA, CDR2 SQIVND (reference sequence). This CDR3 contains 14 residues. Trimming cost V 3 bases and J 1 base, with 9 bases left between them. DNA for the CDR3: TGTGCCAGTAGTATCGACGGAAGGAACACTGAAGCTTTCTTT. Protein: CASSIDGRNTEAFF.

This clonotype has only a few counts. The chain joins TRBV20-1 to TRBJ1-1; perhaps TRBD1 as D (5 bases). The germline V gene encodes CDR1 DFQATT and CDR2 SNEGSKA (reference sequence). Deletions cut 7 bases from V and 2 bases from J, with 8 bases between. The CDR3 runs 11 residues. The CDR3 sequence is CSGQGNTEAFF. CDR3 nucleotide sequence: TGCAGTGGTCAGGGCAACACTGAAGCTTTCTTT.